A selection of T cell receptor beta chains follows, all from one sample in a study of beta chain features in type 1 diabetes. Sequencing used immunoSEQ multiplex PCR; TCRdb keeps in-frame clones, though not all of them. The profile shows fewer than 350,000 clones, about 20% of them singletons. Source material: naive CD4+ T cells from blood. The receptors stem from a young woman in good health. Each CDR3 is given without its conserved first and last residue.

V gene: TRBV25-1
J gene: TRBJ1-6
CDR3 protein: ATGGDVNSPLH

V gene: TRBV2
J gene: TRBJ1-1
CDR3 protein: ASTGRWTEAF

V gene: TRBV15
J gene: TRBJ2-3
CDR3 protein: ATSRALTGTTDTQY

V gene: TRBV7-2
J gene: TRBJ1-1
CDR3 protein: ASSLGSGMNTEAF

V gene: TRBV27
J gene: TRBJ2-3
CDR3 protein: ASSSGLLKTRELSQY

V gene: TRBV4-1
J gene: TRBJ2-7
CDR3 protein: ASSQGVAGKRFSYEQY

V gene: TRBV5-1
J gene: TRBJ2-1
CDR3 protein: ASEGTGTYNEQF

V gene: TRBV11-2
J gene: TRBJ2-1
CDR3 protein: ASNERHAPYNEQF

V gene: TRBV29-1
J gene: TRBJ1-1
CDR3 protein: SVEVSVNTEAF

V gene: TRBV18
J gene: TRBJ2-7
CDR3 protein: ASSLPGTETSYEQY

V gene: TRBV29-1
J gene: TRBJ2-4
CDR3 protein: SVRTGPGIQY

V gene: TRBV12-5
J gene: TRBJ1-2
CDR3 protein: ASGPGLSYYGYT

V gene: TRBV27
J gene: TRBJ2-1
CDR3 protein: ASSLPGQHYNEQF

V gene: TRBV5-1
J gene: TRBJ2-3
CDR3 protein: ASSPDLEDTQY

V gene: TRBV4-1
J gene: TRBJ1-5
CDR3 protein: ASSQGLRGRIQPQH

V gene: TRBV12-5
J gene: TRBJ2-3
CDR3 protein: ASGSPTVPGDTQY

V gene: TRBV6-1
J gene: TRBJ1-5
CDR3 protein: ASSVRDRGFQPQH

V gene: TRBV5-4
J gene: TRBJ2-6
CDR3 protein: ASSLNAGISGANVLT

V gene: TRBV5-1
J gene: TRBJ2-3
CDR3 protein: ASSDGPGGGDTDTQY

V gene: TRBV9
J gene: TRBJ1-2
CDR3 protein: ASSPNPGQITYT

V gene: TRBV5-1
J gene: TRBJ1-1
CDR3 protein: ASSLTQVNTEAF

V gene: TRBV12-5
J gene: TRBJ2-5
CDR3 protein: ASGPNGDTQETQY

V gene: TRBV25-1
J gene: TRBJ2-7
CDR3 protein: ATSPAGSGIYEQY

V gene: TRBV7-3
J gene: TRBJ1-6
CDR3 protein: ASSLYGTGGSPLH

V gene: TRBV11-1
J gene: TRBJ1-2
CDR3 protein: ASSSQGWNYGYT

V gene: TRBV7-2
J gene: TRBJ2-7
CDR3 protein: ASSPDWRGLPYEQY

V gene: TRBV19
J gene: TRBJ2-2
CDR3 protein: ASSSGRSTGELF

V gene: TRBV7-9
J gene: TRBJ1-2
CDR3 protein: ASSPNPGILDYGYT

V gene: TRBV19
J gene: TRBJ2-5
CDR3 protein: ASSSRDYQETQY

V gene: TRBV11-2
J gene: TRBJ2-1
CDR3 protein: ASSPGSREQF

V gene: TRBV5-1
J gene: TRBJ2-1
CDR3 protein: ASSFFGGRAHNEQF

V gene: TRBV5-4
J gene: TRBJ2-2
CDR3 protein: ASRLGTTNTGELF

V gene: TRBV5-1
J gene: TRBJ2-7
CDR3 protein: ASSLDPGVSSYEQY

V gene: TRBV9
J gene: TRBJ1-3
CDR3 protein: ASSVGTGSLSGNTIY

V gene: TRBV10-3
J gene: TRBJ2-2
CDR3 protein: AISESRGTGELF

V gene: TRBV11-1
J gene: TRBJ2-3
CDR3 protein: ASSLVLRIDTQY

V gene: TRBV11-3
J gene: TRBJ2-1
CDR3 protein: ASSLDRGLADYKDEQF

V gene: TRBV6-1
J gene: TRBJ2-5
CDR3 protein: ASSERASGRRETQY

V gene: TRBV30
J gene: TRBJ2-7
CDR3 protein: AWSVLWEQY

V gene: TRBV29-1
J gene: TRBJ2-3
CDR3 protein: SVEAGPSTDTQY

V gene: TRBV30
J gene: TRBJ1-4
CDR3 protein: ACARRATNEKLF

V gene: TRBV7-8
J gene: TRBJ2-3
CDR3 protein: ASTRGGGGTDTQY

V gene: TRBV20-1
J gene: TRBJ1-2
CDR3 protein: RGGRDSGYT

V gene: TRBV7-8
J gene: TRBJ1-2
CDR3 protein: ASSLGAYGYT

V gene: TRBV11-2
J gene: TRBJ1-1
CDR3 protein: ASSSDRDTEAF

V gene: TRBV5-1
J gene: TRBJ2-3
CDR3 protein: ASSLVGAPADTQY

V gene: TRBV30
J gene: TRBJ2-2
CDR3 protein: ASGNTGELF

V gene: TRBV4-1
J gene: TRBJ2-5
CDR3 protein: ASSQGGAQY

V gene: TRBV5-1
J gene: TRBJ2-7
CDR3 protein: ASSLGTGVYEQY

V gene: TRBV7-8
J gene: TRBJ2-1
CDR3 protein: ASSVARTSSYNEQF

V gene: TRBV7-3
J gene: TRBJ1-1
CDR3 protein: ASSLQGMNTEAF

V gene: TRBV4-1
J gene: TRBJ2-1
CDR3 protein: ASSQHREGEQF

V gene: TRBV4-1
J gene: TRBJ2-1
CDR3 protein: ASSQDVRDSYNEQF

V gene: TRBV29-1
J gene: TRBJ2-5
CDR3 protein: SGQTSGRETQY